The following is a T cell receptor (beta chain) sequence with its context. Its matching antigen is unknown. The data originate from a study of T-cell reconstitution after alpha-beta-depleted transplantation in children. Study outcomes and limitations: Several patients had high TCRbeta diversity at day 60; it came from surviving recipient T cells and thymic progenitors. Reports say that about two months after transplant, the alpha-beta T cells came out of several hundred graft clones that had expanded. By one year post-transplant, T-cell counts and diversity largely arose from T cells that were newly produced.

The CDR3 covers 12 residues. Germline CDR1 is SGHNT and CDR2 is YENEEA. Trimming shortened V by 1 base and J by 9 bases, and 7 bases separated the two germline ends. Unique molecular identifiers tagged the TCRbeta library. TCRdb called the PCR reads again in MiXCR, with one record for every CDR3 protein. The data show around 370,000 distinct CDR3 sequences, 16% seen once. The TCR was taken from a male patient aged 2-9 years who had a stem cell transplant for acute lymphoblastic leukemia, so the T cells may come from the graft donor. The rearrangement joins TRBV11-3 to TRBJ2-1; the D call may be TRBD1 or TRBD2 (5 bases each). The starting material was PBMCs, mostly from graft donor cells, obtained 360 days after TCRalphabeta/CD19-depleted stem cell transplant. The CDR3 DNA is TGTGCCAGCAGCTTAGTCGGGGCTGAGCAGTTCTTC. This encodes CASSLVGAEQFF.